A selection of T cell receptor beta chains follows, all from one sample in a study of blood T cell repertoires in COVID-19. Sequencing used immunoSEQ multiplex PCR; TCRdb keeps in-frame clones, though not all of them. The sample holds approximately 350,000 clones, 75% to 90% seen once. The sample consisted of peripheral blood. The source is a woman in her fifties or sixties with COVID-19, enrolled during active disease. Both conserved end residues are part of each CDR3. The D gene is left open where the match is weak. The listing skips clone size in some rows; elsewhere it reads once, few, many or a size class.

j_call | clone_size | d_call | v_call | cdr3_length | cdr3_nt | cdr3_aa
TRBJ1-2 | . | . | TRBV27 | 17 | TGTGCCAGCAGTTTATATGATCCGGGGCAGGGCGGGAATGGCTACACCTTC | CASSLYDPGQGGNGYTF
TRBJ2-1 | . | . | TRBV6-6 | 14 | TGTGCCAGCAGCTACCCCGCGGGATCCAATGAGCAGTTCTTC | CASSYPAGSNEQFF
TRBJ2-5 | . | TRBD2 | TRBV20-1 | 16 | TGCAGTGCTAGTCCACTAGCGGGGGGGCCGGGAGAGACCCAGTACTTC | CSASPLAGGPGETQYF
TRBJ2-3 | . | . | TRBV19 | 14 | TGTGCCAGTAGTATAACTAGAATGACAGATACGCAGTATTTT | CASSITRMTDTQYF
TRBJ2-2 | . | TRBD2 | TRBV5-4 | 16 | TGTGCCAGCAGCCCTCGGAGCGGGGATCGCACCGGGGAGCTGTTTTTT | CASSPRSGDRTGELFF
TRBJ1-1 | . | TRBD1 | TRBV19 | 16 | TGTGCCAGTAGTACCCCCCCGACAGGGTGGAGCACTGAAGCTTTCTTT | CASSTPPTGWSTEAFF
TRBJ1-5 | . | TRBD1 | TRBV2 | 15 | TGTGCCAGCAGTTACGGACAGGGACCCAATCAGCCCCAGCATTTT | CASSYGQGPNQPQHF
TRBJ2-5 | . | . | TRBV3-1/TRBV3-2 | 17 | TGTGCCAGCAGCCAAGATAACACAGCTGGGAGCCAAGAGACCCAGTACTTC | CASSQDNTAGSQETQYF
TRBJ1-5 | . | . | TRBV18 | 15 | TGTGCCAGCTCACAAACACCGGGAGGTGGTCAGCCCCAGCATTTT | CASSQTPGGGQPQHF
TRBJ2-1 | . | . | TRBV24-1 | 14 | TGTGCCACCAGTGACCGACAGTTCTACAATGAGCAGTTCTTC | CATSDRQFYNEQFF
TRBJ2-7 | many | . | TRBV5-1 | 12 | TGCGCCAGCAGCCAAGACAGGACCGAGCAGTACTTC | CASSQDRTEQYF